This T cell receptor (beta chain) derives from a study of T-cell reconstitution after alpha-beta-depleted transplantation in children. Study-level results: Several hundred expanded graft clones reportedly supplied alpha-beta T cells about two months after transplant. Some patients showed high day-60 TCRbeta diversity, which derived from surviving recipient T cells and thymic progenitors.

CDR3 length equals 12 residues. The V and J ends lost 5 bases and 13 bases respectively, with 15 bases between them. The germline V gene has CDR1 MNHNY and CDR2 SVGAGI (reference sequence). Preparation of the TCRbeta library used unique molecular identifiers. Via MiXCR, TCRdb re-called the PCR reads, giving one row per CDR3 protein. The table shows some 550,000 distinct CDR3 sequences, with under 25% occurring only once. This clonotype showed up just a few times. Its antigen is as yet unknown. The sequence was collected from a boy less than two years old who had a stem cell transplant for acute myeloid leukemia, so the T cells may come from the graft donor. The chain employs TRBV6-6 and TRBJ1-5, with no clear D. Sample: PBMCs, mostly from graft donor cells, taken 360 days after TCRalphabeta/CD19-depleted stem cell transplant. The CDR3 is CASSEIPTPQHF. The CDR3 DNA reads TGTGCCAGCAGTGAGATCCCGACACCGCAGCATTTT.